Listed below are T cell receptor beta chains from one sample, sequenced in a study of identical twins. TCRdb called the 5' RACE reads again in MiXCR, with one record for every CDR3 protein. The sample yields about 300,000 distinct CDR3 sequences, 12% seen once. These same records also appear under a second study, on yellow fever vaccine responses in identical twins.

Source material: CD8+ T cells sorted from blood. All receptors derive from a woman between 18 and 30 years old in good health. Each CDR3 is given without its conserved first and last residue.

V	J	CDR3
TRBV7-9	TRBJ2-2	ASSSLQGAGRGGELF
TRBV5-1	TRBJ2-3	ASSLGIAGTSTDTQY
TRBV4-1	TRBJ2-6	ASSLDRGFYSGANVLT
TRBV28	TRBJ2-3	ASSPVADTQY
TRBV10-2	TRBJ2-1	ASTGEGGHPLPNNEQF
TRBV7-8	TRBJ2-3	ASSPGVTTTDTQY
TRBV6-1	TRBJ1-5	ASSLHTNQPQH
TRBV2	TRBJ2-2	ASSDRGGNTGELF
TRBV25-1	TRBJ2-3	ASSDTRLVKRTDTQY
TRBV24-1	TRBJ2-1	ASARSGLFNEQF
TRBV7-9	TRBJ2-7	ASSSQDLGHYEQY
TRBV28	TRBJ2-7	ASNDRSSYEQY
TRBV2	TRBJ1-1	ASSEVQGPVGEAF
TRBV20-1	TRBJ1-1	SASLPRFGMNTEAF
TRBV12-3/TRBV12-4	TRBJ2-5	ASSIALVTQY
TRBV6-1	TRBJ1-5	ASRGRGGSNQPQH
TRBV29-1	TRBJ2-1	SEVDVGLEQF
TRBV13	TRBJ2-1	ASSFYSGGKEF
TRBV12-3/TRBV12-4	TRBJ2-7	ASSFGRIDEQY
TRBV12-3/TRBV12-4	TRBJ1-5	ASTFGGSNQPQH
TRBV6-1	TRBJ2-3	ASSAAGGTSADTQY
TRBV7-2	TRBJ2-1	ASSLQSNEQF
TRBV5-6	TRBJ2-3	ASSLMGQGATDTQY
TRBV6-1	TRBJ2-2	ASSEYGTGLNQGTGELF
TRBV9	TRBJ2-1	ASSPGGTPYNEQF
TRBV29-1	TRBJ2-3	SVELTGGRPDTQY
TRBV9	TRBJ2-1	ASSTLPGTGGGEQF
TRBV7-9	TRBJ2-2	ASRDGGASNTGELF
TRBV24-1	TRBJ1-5	DVRDLGNQPQH
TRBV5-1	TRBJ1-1	ASSFGVRNTEAF
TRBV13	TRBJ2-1	ASSLGEPNPGDEQF
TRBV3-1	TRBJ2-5	ASSPEYTQETQY
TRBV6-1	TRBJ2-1	ASRLTEAPYNEQF
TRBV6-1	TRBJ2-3	ASSERRRGVPTDTQY
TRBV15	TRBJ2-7	ATSRDLTGGSYEQY
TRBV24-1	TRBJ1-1	ATSDSTGSNTEAF